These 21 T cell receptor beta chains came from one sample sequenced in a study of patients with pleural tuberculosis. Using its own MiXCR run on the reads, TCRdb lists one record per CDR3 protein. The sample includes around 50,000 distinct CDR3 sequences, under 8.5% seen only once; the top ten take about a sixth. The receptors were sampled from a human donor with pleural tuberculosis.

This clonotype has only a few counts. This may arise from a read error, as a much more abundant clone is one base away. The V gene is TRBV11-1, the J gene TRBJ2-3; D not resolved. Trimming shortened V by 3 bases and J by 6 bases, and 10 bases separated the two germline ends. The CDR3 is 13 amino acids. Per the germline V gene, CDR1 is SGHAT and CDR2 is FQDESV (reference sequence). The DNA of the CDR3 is TGTGCCAGCAGCTTGGGCCCTGCGGATACGCAGTATTTT. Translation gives CASSLGPADTQYF.

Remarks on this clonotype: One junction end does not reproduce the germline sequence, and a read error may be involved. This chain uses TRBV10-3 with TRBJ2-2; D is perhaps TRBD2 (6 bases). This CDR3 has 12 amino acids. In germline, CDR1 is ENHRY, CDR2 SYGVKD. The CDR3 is CAISEYTGGLFF. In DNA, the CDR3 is TGTGCCATCAGTGAATACACCGGGGGGCTGTTTTTT.

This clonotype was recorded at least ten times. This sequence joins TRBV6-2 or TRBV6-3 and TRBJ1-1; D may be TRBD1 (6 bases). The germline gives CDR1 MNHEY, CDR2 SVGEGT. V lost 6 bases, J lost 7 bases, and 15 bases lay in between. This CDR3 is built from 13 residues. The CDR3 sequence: CASSQLQGGEAFF. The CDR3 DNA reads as TGTGCCAGCAGCCAACTACAGGGTGGTGAAGCTTTCTTT.

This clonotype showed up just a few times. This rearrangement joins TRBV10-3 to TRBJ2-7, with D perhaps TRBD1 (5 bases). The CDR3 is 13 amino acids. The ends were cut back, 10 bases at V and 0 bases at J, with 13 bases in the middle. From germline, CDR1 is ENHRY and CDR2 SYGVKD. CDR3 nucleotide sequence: TGTGCCACCCAGGGCAGGGCCTCCTACGAGCAGTACTTC. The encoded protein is CATQGRASYEQYF.

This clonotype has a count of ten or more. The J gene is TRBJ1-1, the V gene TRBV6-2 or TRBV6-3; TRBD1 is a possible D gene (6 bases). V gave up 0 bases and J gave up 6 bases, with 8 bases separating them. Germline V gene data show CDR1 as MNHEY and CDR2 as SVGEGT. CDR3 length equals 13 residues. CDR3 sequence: CASSYSWGPEAFF. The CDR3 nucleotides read TGTGCCAGCAGTTACTCTTGGGGGCCTGAAGCTTTCTTT.

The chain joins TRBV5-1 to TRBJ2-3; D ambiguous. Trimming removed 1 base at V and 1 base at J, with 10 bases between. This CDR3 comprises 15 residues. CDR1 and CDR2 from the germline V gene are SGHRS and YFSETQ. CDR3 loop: CASSLLGYGTDTQYF. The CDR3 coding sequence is TGCGCCAGCAGCTTGCTCGGGTATGGCACAGATACGCAGTATTTT.

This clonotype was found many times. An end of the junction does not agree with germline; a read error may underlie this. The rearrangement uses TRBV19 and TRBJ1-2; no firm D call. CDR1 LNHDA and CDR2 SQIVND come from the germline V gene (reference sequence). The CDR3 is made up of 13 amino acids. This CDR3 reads CASSIGQTSWQSF. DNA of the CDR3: TGTGCCAGTAGTATAGGGCAGACCTCCTGGCAGTCCTTC.

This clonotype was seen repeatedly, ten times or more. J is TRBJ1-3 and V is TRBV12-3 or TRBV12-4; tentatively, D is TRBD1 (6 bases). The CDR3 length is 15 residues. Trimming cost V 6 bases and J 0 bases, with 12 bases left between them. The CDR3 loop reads CASSTGRVSGNTIYF. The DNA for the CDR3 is TGTGCCAGCAGCACAGGGAGAGTCTCTGGAAACACCATATATTTT.

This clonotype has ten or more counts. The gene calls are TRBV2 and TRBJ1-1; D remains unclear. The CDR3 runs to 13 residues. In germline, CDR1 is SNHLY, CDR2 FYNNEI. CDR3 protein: CADHVEMNTEAFF. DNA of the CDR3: TGTGCGGACCACGTGGAGATGAACACTGAAGCTTTCTTT.

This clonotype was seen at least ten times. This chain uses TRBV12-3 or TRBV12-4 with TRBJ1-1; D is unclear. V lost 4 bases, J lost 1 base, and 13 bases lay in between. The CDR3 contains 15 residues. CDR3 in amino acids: CASSSLPHGNTEAFF. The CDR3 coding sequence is TGTGCCAGCAGTTCCCTACCACATGGGAACACTGAAGCTTTCTTT.

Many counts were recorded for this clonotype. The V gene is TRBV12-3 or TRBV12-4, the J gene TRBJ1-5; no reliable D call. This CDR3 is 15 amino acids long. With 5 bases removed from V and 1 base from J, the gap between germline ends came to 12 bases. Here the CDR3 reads CASSPMRASNQPQHF. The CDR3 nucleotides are TGTGCCAGCAGTCCAATGAGGGCGAGCAATCAGCCCCAGCATTTT.

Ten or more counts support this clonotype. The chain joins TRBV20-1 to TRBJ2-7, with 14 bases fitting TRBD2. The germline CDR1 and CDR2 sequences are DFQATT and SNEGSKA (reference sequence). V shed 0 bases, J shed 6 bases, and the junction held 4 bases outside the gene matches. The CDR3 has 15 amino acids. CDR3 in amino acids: CSARDGLAGGGEQYV. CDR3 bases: TGCAGTGCTAGAGATGGACTAGCGGGAGGTGGCGAGCAGTACGTC.

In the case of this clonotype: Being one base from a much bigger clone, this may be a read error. CDR3 sequence reads: CASSLSGAGTNEELFF. The DNA for the CDR3 is TGTGCCAGCAGTTTATCAGGGGCGGGAACTAATGAAGAACTGTTTTTT. This chain links TRBV28 with TRBJ1-4, with D possibly being TRBD1 (6 bases). The CDR3 is made up of 16 amino acids. CDR1 is MDHEN, CDR2 SYDVKM, per germline.

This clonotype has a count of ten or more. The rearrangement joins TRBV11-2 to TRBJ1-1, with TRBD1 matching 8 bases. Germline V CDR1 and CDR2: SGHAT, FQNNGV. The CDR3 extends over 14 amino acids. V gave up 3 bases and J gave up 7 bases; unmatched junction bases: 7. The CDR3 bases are TGTGCCAGCAGCTTCGGACAGGGTTCGAATGAAGCTTTCTTT. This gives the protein CASSFGQGSNEAFF.

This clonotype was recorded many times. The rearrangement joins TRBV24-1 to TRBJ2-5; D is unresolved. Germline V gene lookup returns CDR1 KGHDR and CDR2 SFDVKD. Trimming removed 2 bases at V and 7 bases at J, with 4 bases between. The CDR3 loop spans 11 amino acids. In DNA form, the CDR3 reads TGTGCCACCAGTGATTCAATGACCCAGTACTTC. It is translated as CATSDSMTQYF.

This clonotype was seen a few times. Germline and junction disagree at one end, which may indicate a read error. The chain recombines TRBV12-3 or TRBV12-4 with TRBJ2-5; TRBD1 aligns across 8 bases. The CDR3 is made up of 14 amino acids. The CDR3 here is CASSFQGAGEAQYF. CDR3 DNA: TGTGCCAGCAGTTTTCAGGGGGCAGGAGAGGCCCAGTACTTC.

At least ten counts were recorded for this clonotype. This chain's CDR3 is CASSALQGTDTQYF. In nucleotides, the CDR3 is TGTGCCAGTAGTGCCTTACAGGGCACAGATACGCAGTATTTT. The chain couples TRBV19 to TRBJ2-3, with a possible D match to TRBD1 (5 bases). Germline values: CDR1 LNHDA, CDR2 SQIVND (reference sequence). V shed 5 bases and J shed 1 base, with 10 bases lying between them. This CDR3 has 14 residues.

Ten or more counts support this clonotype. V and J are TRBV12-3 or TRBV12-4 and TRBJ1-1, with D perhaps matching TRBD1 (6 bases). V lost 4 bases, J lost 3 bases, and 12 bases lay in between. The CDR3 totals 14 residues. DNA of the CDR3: TGTGCCAGCAGTTGGGGGGGCGCAGACACTGAAGCTTTCTTT. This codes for CASSWGGADTEAFF.

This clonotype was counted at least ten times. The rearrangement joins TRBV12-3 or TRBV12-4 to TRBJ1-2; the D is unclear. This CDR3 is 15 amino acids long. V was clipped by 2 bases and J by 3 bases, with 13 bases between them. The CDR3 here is CASSLLEVPYYGYTF. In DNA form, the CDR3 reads TGTGCCAGCAGTTTATTGGAAGTCCCGTACTATGGCTACACCTTC.

The DNA of the CDR3 is TGCGCCAGCAGCGAGCGGGAGGTCGGTGAGCAGTTCTTC. Its translation is CASSEREVGEQFF. V is TRBV5-1 and J is TRBJ2-1; TRBD2 matches at 9 bases. Per germline, CDR1 SGHRS and CDR2 YFSETQ. The CDR3 extends over 13 amino acids. Unmatched junction bases numbered 5, after V lost 4 bases and J lost 9 bases.

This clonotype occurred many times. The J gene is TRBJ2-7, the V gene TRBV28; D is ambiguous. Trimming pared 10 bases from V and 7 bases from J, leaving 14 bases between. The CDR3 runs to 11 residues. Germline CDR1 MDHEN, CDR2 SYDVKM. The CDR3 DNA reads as TGTGCCACCGCCCTCTCCTGGGAGCAGTACTTC. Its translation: CATALSWEQYF.